This T cell receptor (beta chain) was recovered during a study of CD8+ T cells in alopecia areata. The sample's treatment: oral pan-JAK inhibitor, 5-10 mg twice daily. This CDR3 has 13 amino acids. J was trimmed by 5 bases and V by 6 bases; bases with no gene match: 8. Germline lookup yields CDR1 SQVTM and CDR2 ANQGSEA. Reverse transcribed after extraction, RNA yielded cDNA as the sequencing template. Method: immunoSEQ multiplex PCR; TCRdb's copy keeps in-frame clones and lacks some. The table has 110,000 to 150,000 clones, nearly 55% seen once. The material was CD8+ T cells sorted from blood, obtained at week 4, from a patient treated with tofacitinib. The genes are TRBV29-1 and TRBJ2-5, with TRBD2 identical over 8 bases. The sequence was collected from a human donor with alopecia areata. The CDR3 DNA is TGCAGCGTGGACGGGGGGGCCCTCGAGACCCAGTACTTC. It specifies CSVDGGALETQYF.